This TCR beta chain stems from a study of CD8 T cells in Susac syndrome. RNA was extracted with the RNeasy kit, and a quantity of about 0.5 to 1 ug was reverse transcribed using random hexamers. TCRdb passed the immunoSEQ multiplex PCR reads through MiXCR, listing each CDR3 protein once. This sample carries 120,000 to 150,000 distinct CDR3 sequences, about 95% of them seen once, and the ten largest clones take about 0.11%. J lost 7 bases, V lost 0 bases, and 5 bases had no gene match. Germline loops: CDR1 SGDLS, CDR2 YYNGEE. This CDR3 is 16 amino acids long. This rearrangement joins TRBV9 to TRBJ2-2, with TRBD2 matching over 11 bases. The sequencing sample was made of CD4+ T cells from PBMCs. The receptor's source is a human donor with multiple sclerosis. The CDR3 DNA reads as TGTGCCAGCAGCGTAGTTACTAGCGGGGGAATCGGGGAGCTGTTTTTT. This translates into CASSVVTSGGIGELFF.